This entry is about one T cell receptor (beta chain). At one of its ends the junction is not consistent with the germline gene, which may arise from a read error. This specimen belongs to a study of T cells in Graves' hyperthyroidism and ophthalmopathy. Study at large: The blood sample was taken at first diagnosis, before treatment began.

The germline V gene encodes CDR1 MRHNA and CDR2 SNTAGT. CDR3 size: 14 residues. What was amplified from RNA transcripts were TCR beta CDR3 regions. HTBI primers were employed in a first-round RT-PCR of the TCR CDR3. TCRdb re-derived calls from the multiplex PCR reads in MiXCR, one entry per CDR3 protein. The sample shows more than 300,000 distinct CDR3 sequences, around 20% of them seen only once. The clonotype comes from a man between 18 and 35 years old with Graves' ophthalmopathy. The source material was blood. This chain uses TRBV6-4 with TRBJ2-7, with TRBD2 matching 8 bases. In DNA form, the CDR3 reads TGTGCCAGCAGTTTAGCGGGGAGCTCCTACGGGCAGTACTTC. Translating gives CASSLAGSSYGQYF.